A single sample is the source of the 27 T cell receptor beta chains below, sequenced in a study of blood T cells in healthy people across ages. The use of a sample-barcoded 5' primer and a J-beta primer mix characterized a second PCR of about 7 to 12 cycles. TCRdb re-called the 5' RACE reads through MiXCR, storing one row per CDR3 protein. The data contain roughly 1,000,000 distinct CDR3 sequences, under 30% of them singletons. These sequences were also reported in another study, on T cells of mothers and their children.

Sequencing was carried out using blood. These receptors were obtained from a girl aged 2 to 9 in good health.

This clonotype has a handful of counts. The CDR3, as DNA: TGTGCCACCACCACCCTCGGGACCGGGGGGACAGATACGCAGTATTTT. Encoded protein: CATTTLGTGGTDTQYF. J is TRBJ2-3 and V is TRBV2, with 7 bases lining up with TRBD2. From germline, CDR1 is SNHLY and CDR2 FYNNEI. Losses at the gene ends were 10 bases for V and 3 bases for J; bases not matched to a gene: 16. The CDR3 has 16 residues.

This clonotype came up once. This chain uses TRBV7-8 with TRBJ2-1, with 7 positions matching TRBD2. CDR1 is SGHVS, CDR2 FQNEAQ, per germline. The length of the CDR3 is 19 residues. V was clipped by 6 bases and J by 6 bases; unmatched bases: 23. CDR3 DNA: TGTGCCAGCAGGCCCCCTGCGGCTAGCGGAGCATCCCACTTCAATGAGCAGTTCTTC. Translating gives CASRPPAASGASHFNEQFF.

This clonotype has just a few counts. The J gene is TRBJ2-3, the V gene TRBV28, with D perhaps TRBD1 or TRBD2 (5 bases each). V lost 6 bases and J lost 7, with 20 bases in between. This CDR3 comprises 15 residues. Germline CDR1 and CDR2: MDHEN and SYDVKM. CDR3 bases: TGTGCCAGCAGCTCCCCCGGGACCAAACGAAATACGCAGTATTTT. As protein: CASSSPGTKRNTQYF.

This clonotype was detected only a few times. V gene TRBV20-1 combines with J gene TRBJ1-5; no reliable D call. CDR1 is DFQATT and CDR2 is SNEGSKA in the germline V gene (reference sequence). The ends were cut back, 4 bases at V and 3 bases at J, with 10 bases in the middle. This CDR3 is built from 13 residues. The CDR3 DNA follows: TGCAGTGCTAAAAGAGAGAACAATCAGCCCCAGCATTTT. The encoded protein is CSAKRENNQPQHF.

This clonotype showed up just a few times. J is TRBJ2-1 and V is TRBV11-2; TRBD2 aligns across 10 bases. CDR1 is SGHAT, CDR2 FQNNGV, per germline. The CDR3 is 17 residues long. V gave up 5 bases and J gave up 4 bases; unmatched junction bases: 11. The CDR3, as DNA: TGTGCCAGCAGCCCCCCCCGAGCTAGCGGGAGATACAATGAGCAGTTCTTC. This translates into CASSPPRASGRYNEQFF.

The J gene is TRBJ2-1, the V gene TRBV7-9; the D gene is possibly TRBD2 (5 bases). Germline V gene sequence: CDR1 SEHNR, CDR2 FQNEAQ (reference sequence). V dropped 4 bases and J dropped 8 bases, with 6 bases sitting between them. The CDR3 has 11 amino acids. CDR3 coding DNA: TGTGCCAGCAGCTGGACTCATGAGCAGTTCTTC. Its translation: CASSWTHEQFF.

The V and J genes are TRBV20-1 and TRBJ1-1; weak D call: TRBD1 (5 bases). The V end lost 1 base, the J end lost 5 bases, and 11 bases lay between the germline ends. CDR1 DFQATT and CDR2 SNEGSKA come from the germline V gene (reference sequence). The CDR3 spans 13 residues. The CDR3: CSARGGEGTEAFF. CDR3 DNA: TGCAGTGCTAGAGGGGGGGAGGGTACTGAAGCTTTCTTT.

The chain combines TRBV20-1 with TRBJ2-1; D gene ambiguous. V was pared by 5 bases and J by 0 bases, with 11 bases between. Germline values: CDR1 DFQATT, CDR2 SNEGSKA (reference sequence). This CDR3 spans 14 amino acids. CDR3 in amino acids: CSAGNWGSYNEQFF. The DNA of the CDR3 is TGCAGTGCTGGGAACTGGGGCTCCTACAATGAGCAGTTCTTC.

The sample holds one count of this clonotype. The CDR3 is CASTLIRQGVYEQYF. CDR3 nucleotides: TGTGCCAGCACCCTAATACGACAGGGAGTTTACGAGCAGTACTTC. This rearrangement joins TRBV6-1 to TRBJ2-7, with 7 bases matching TRBD1. Germline V gene lookup returns CDR1 MNHNS and CDR2 SASEGT. V lost 7 bases, J lost 4 bases, and 13 bases stayed unmatched. The CDR3 covers 15 residues.

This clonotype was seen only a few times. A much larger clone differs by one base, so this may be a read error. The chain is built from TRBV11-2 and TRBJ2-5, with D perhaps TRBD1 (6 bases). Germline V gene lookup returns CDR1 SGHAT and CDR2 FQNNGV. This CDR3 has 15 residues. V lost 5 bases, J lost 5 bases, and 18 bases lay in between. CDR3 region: CASSPSNRVGETQYF. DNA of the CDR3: TGTGCCAGCAGCCCGTCGAACAGGGTAGGCGAGACCCAGTACTTC.

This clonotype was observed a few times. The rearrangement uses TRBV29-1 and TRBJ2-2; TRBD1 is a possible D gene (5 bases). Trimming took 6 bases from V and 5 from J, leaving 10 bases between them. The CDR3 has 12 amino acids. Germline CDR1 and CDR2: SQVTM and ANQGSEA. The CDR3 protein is CSVFRETGELFF. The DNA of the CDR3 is TGCAGCGTCTTCAGGGAAACCGGGGAGCTGTTTTTT.

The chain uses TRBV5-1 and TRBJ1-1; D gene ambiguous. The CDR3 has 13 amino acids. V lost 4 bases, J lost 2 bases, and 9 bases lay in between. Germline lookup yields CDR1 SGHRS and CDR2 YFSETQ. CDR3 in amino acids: CASSRVDNTEAFF. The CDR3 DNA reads TGCGCCAGCAGCAGGGTTGATAACACTGAAGCTTTCTTT.

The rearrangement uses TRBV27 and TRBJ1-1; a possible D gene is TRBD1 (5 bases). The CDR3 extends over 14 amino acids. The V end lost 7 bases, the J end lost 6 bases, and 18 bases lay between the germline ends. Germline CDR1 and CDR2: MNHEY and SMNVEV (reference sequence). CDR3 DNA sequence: TGTGCCAGCATTCAGAGGGGCGCGAGAGCTGAAGCTTTCTTT. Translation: CASIQRGARAEAFF.

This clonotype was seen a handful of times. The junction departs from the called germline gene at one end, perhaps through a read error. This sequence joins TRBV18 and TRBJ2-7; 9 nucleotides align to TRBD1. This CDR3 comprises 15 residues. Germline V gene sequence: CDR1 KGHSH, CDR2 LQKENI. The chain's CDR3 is CASSLGGQGLYGQYF. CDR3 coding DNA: TGTGCCAGCTCCCTTGGGGGACAGGGCTTGTACGGGCAGTACTTC.

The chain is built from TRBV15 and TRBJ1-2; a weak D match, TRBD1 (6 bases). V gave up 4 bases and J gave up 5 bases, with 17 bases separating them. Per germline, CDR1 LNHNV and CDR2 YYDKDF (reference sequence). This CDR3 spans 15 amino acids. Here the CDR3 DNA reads TGTGCCACCAGCACACGATCTACTACAGGGTATGGCTACACCTTC. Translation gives CATSTRSTTGYGYTF.

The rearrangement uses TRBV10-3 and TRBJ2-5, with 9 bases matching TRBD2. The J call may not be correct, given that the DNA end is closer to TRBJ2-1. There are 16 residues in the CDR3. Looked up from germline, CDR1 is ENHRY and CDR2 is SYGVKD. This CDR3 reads CAISESWREGSDEQFF. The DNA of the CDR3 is TGTGCCATCAGTGAGTCATGGCGGGAGGGCAGCGATGAGCAGTTCTTC.

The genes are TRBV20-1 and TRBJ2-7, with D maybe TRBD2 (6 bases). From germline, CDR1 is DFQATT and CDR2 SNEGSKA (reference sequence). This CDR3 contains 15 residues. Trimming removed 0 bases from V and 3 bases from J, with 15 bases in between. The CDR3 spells CSARDYGSSDYEQYF. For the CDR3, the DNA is TGCAGTGCTAGAGATTACGGGAGCTCCGACTACGAGCAGTACTTC.

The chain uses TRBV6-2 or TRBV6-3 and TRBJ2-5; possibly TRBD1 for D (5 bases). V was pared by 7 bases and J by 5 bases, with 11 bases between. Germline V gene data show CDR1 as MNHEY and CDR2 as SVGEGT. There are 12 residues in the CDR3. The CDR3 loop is CASIGHHETQYF. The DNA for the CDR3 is TGTGCCAGCATTGGACATCACGAGACCCAGTACTTC.

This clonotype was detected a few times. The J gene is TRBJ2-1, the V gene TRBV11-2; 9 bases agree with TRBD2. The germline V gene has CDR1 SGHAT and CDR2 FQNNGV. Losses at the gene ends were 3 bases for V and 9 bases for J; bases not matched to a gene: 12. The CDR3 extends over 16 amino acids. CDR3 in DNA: TGTGCCAGCAGCTTTTCCCGCCCTAGCGGGGCCCCTGAGCAGTTCTTC. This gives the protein CASSFSRPSGAPEQFF.

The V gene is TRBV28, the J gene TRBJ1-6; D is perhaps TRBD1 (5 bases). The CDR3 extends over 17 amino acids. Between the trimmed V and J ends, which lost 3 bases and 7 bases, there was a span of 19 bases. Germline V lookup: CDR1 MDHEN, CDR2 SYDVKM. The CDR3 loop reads CASSFPLIRVTNSPLHF. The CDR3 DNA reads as TGTGCCAGCAGTTTTCCCCTAATCAGGGTCACCAATTCACCCCTCCACTTT.

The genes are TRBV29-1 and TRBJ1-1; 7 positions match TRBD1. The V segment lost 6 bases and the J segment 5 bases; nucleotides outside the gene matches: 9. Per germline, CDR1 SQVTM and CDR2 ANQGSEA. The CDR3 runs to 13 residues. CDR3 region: CSVFHDRATEAFF. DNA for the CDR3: TGCAGCGTCTTCCACGACAGGGCGACTGAAGCTTTCTTT.

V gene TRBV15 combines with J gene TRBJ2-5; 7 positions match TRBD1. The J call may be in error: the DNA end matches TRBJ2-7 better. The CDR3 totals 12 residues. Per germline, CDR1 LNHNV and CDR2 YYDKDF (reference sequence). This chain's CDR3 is CATRQGNYEQYF. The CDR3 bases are TGTGCCACCCGACAGGGAAACTACGAGCAGTACTTC.

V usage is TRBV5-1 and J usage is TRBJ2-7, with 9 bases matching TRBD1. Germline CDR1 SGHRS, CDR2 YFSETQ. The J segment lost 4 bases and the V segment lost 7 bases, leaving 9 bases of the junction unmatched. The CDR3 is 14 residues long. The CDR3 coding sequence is TGCGCCAGCCAGCCCGGGACAGGGCGATACGAGCAGTACTTC. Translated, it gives CASQPGTGRYEQYF. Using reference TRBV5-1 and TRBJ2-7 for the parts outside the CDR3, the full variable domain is KAGVTQTPRYLIKTRGQQVTLSCSPISGHRSVSWYQQTPGQGLQFLFEYFSETQRNKGNFPGRFSGRQFSNSRSEMNVSTLELGDSALYLCASQPGTGRYEQYFGPGTRLTVT.

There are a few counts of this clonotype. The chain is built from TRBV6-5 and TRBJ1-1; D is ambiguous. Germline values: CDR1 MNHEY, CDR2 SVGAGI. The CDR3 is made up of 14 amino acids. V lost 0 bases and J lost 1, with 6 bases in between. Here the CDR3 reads CASSYSEKNTEAFF. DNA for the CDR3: TGTGCCAGCAGTTACTCCGAGAAGAACACTGAAGCTTTCTTT.

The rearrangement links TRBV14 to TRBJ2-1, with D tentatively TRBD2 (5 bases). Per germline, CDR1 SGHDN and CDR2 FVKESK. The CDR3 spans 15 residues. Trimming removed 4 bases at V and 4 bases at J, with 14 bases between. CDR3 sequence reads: CASSPSREAYNEQFF. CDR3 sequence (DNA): TGTGCCAGCAGCCCCTCACGGGAAGCGTACAATGAGCAGTTCTTC.

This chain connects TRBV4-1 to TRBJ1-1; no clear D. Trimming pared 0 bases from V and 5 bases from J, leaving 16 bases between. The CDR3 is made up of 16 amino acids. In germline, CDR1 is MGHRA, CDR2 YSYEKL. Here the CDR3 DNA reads TGCGCCAGCAGCCAAGAATTGGGGTTTGGGTTGACTGAAGCTTTCTTT. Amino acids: CASSQELGFGLTEAFF.

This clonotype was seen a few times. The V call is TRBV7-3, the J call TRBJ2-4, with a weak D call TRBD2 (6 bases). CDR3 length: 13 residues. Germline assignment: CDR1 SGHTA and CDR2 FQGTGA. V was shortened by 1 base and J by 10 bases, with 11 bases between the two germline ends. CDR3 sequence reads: CASSLSPGLIQYF. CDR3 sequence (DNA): TGTGCCAGCAGCTTAAGCCCTGGACTAATTCAGTACTTC.